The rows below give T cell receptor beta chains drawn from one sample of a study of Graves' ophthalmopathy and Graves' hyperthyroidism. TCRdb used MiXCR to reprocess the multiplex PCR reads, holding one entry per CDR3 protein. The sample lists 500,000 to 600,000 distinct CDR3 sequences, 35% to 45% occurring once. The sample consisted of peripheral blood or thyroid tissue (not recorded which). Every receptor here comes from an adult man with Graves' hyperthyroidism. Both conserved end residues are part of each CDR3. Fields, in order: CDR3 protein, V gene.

CDR3 protein: CASSRPTTADTQYF
V gene: TRBV7-9

CDR3 protein: CAISMGQFNQPQHF
V gene: TRBV10-3

CDR3 protein: CASSDTGMGTEAFF
V gene: TRBV10-2

CDR3 protein: CSVAGGVYYEQYF
V gene: TRBV29-1

CDR3 protein: CASSQDLGGRVKGNTGELFF
V gene: TRBV7-2

CDR3 protein: CTTSDPSAPQETQYF
V gene: TRBV24-1

CDR3 protein: CSARTSWGHYGYTF
V gene: TRBV20-1

CDR3 protein: CSVHRGQGGYTF
V gene: TRBV29-1

CDR3 protein: CASSQDPTRADGANVLTF
V gene: TRBV4-2

CDR3 protein: CASSEYRASEQYF
V gene: TRBV2

CDR3 protein: CSAEDRGLAEAFF
V gene: TRBV29-1

CDR3 protein: CASSLMPGGF
V gene: TRBV7-8

CDR3 protein: CASSVDGRGTDTQYF
V gene: TRBV9

CDR3 protein: CAGSALGATGELFF
V gene: TRBV10-2

CDR3 protein: CASSQGPTMQPQHF
V gene: TRBV4-1

CDR3 protein: CASSLAETTYPYGYTF
V gene: TRBV7-9

CDR3 protein: CASSSVETEAFF
V gene: TRBV27

CDR3 protein: CASSLSPMSEKLFF
V gene: TRBV5-1

CDR3 protein: CSVERDSFTYEQYF
V gene: TRBV29-1

CDR3 protein: CAISTGDTPLHF
V gene: TRBV10-3

CDR3 protein: CASGEYLKTQHF
V gene: TRBV7-2

CDR3 protein: CASSRGGSGIMNTEAFF
V gene: TRBV7-2

CDR3 protein: CASSFGTGGNYGYTF
V gene: TRBV12-3/TRBV12-4

CDR3 protein: CASSLGDRDRGMKLFF
V gene: TRBV7-9

CDR3 protein: CASSLEAGTTEAFF
V gene: TRBV7-8

CDR3 protein: CASSYRGSGRYVNEQFF
V gene: TRBV6-5

CDR3 protein: CASSIGPSGANVLTF
V gene: TRBV19

CDR3 protein: CAISLTGTGPPEAFF
V gene: TRBV10-3

CDR3 protein: CSADRTGLSTEAFF
V gene: TRBV20-1

CDR3 protein: CASSGDGVSYNSPLHF
V gene: TRBV9

CDR3 protein: CSLASQGAWTEAFF
V gene: TRBV29-1

CDR3 protein: CATSRDSRSVTPSSYEQYF
V gene: TRBV15

CDR3 protein: CSRGGRQETQYF
V gene: TRBV29-1

CDR3 protein: CASSLVGTGVDTGELFF
V gene: TRBV7-2

CDR3 protein: CASSSSGTGVMNTEAFF
V gene: TRBV7-2

CDR3 protein: CASSLFVSYEQYF
V gene: TRBV5-1

CDR3 protein: CASNHRTGGEETQYF
V gene: TRBV2

CDR3 protein: CASSSTGKAEAFF
V gene: TRBV5-1

CDR3 protein: CATSDFPFTDTQYF
V gene: TRBV24-1

CDR3 protein: CASSLLRTGTTNEKLFF
V gene: TRBV11-2

CDR3 protein: CASSYPRRTSGVQASSYEQYF
V gene: TRBV2

CDR3 protein: CASSLGDRTHNSPLHF
V gene: TRBV7-8

CDR3 protein: CAIDTDRSNTEAFF
V gene: TRBV10-3

CDR3 protein: CASSEKAGALYEQYF
V gene: TRBV25-1

CDR3 protein: CASSFRDRGRNEQYF
V gene: TRBV7-9

CDR3 protein: CSARPGDLETQYF
V gene: TRBV20-1

CDR3 protein: CASSSTEIEGNQPQHF
V gene: TRBV7-3

CDR3 protein: CASSEGGPAGEQYF
V gene: TRBV10-3

CDR3 protein: CASSRDPSSHEQYF
V gene: TRBV7-9